This TCR beta chain was found in a study of T cell repertoires in cytomegalovirus infection. As for the study in general: CMV infection together with matching HLA type was indicated by public TCR beta signatures.

MiXCR, run by TCRdb on the reads, gives a single entry per CDR3 protein. The table includes around 300,000 distinct CDR3 sequences, over 20% detected once. The CDR3 spans 16 residues. The trim removed 0 bases at V and 7 bases at J, leaving 8 bases unmatched. CDR1 and CDR2 (germline): MNHNY, SVGAGI (reference sequence). Study-level results: The response measured ex vivo was dominated by TCR beta clonotypes (HLA-C-restricted and CMV-specific). CMV carriers with the relevant HLA were identified by cumulative public TCR beta family frequency.

In its sample, this clonotype was seen a few times. Its antigen remains unknown. This chain links TRBV6-6 with TRBJ1-2, with TRBD1 matching over 10 bases. The clonotype was recovered from a human donor in good health (CMV status not recorded). Some clones in this sample may be carry-over from other donors' samples. Specimen: PBMCs. The CDR3 DNA follows: TGTGCCAGCAGTTACTCGACCGGGACAGGGGTGGTTGGCTACACCTTC. Amino acids: CASSYSTGTGVVGYTF.